Listed here are 32 T cell receptor beta chains from one sample, sequenced in a study of cytomegalovirus exposure and HLA in healthy donors. It was with 60 Vbeta and 13 Jbeta primers that the PCR ran. Data came from immunoSEQ multiplex PCR; TCRdb stores just in-frame clones and leaves some out. Of about 180,000 clones in the sample, about 81% were seen once. The sequencing sample was made of PBMCs. Receptors originate from a man aged 35 to 55 in good health and CMV-seronegative.

V and J are TRBV5-5 and TRBJ2-7, with 9 bases identical to TRBD1. The germline V gene has CDR1 SGHKS and CDR2 YYEKEE (reference sequence). V lost 5 bases to trimming and J lost 2 bases; unmatched junction nucleotides: 11. CDR3 length: 16 residues. CDR3 region: CASRSQTGGFPYEQYF. The CDR3 bases are TGTGCCAGCAGAAGTCAGACAGGGGGGTTCCCCTACGAGCAGTACTTC.

The genes are TRBV19 and TRBJ2-7; 11 bases align to TRBD1. This CDR3 region has 15 residues. Germline V gene data show CDR1 as LNHDA and CDR2 as SQIVND (reference sequence). V was clipped by 6 bases and J by 5 bases; unmatched bases: 9. The CDR3 sequence: CASSLRTGGSNEQYF. For the CDR3, the DNA is TGTGCCAGTAGCCTTCGGACAGGGGGCTCGAACGAGCAGTACTTC.

This clone appeared once. The chain couples TRBV7-2 to TRBJ1-2; possibly TRBD1 for D (5 bases). The CDR3 covers 14 residues. The V gene lost 2 bases and the J gene lost 5 bases, with 12 bases spanning the gap. The germline gives CDR1 SGHTA, CDR2 FQGNSA. The CDR3 nucleotides are TGTGCCAGCAGCTTATCCACCCAGGGTTATGGCTACACCTTC. Encoded protein: CASSLSTQGYGYTF.

The chain recombines TRBV12-5 with TRBJ2-5; the D is unclear. The CDR3 is made up of 12 amino acids. Per the germline V gene, CDR1 is LGHNT and CDR2 is FRNRAP. With 5 bases removed from V and 5 bases from J, the gap between germline ends came to 9 bases. The chain's CDR3 is CASGPGWETQYF. As DNA, the CDR3 is TGTGCTAGTGGTCCCGGTTGGGAGACCCAGTACTTC.

V usage is TRBV19 and J usage is TRBJ2-3; 12 bases align to TRBD1. V shed 5 bases, J shed 5 bases, and the junction held 5 bases outside the gene matches. The CDR3 is 15 amino acids. Germline CDR1 LNHDA, CDR2 SQIVND (reference sequence). The CDR3 is CASSFGTGGRDTQYF. The CDR3 DNA sequence: TGTGCCAGTAGTTTCGGGACAGGGGGCAGAGATACGCAGTATTTT.

The rearrangement joins TRBV5-1 to TRBJ2-7, with D perhaps matching TRBD1 (6 bases). The CDR3 is made up of 15 amino acids. Germline CDR1 and CDR2: SGHRS and YFSETQ. V was cut by 4 bases and J by 4 bases, with 18 bases left in between. The CDR3 reads CASSGRTDLSYEQYF. The CDR3 DNA reads TGCGCCAGCAGCGGAAGGACAGATCTCTCTTACGAGCAGTACTTC. Together with reference TRBV5-1 and TRBJ2-7, the CDR3 gives the full variable domain: KAGVTQTPRYLIKTRGQQVTLSCSPISGHRSVSWYQQTPGQGLQFLFEYFSETQRNKGNFPGRFSGRQFSNSRSEMNVSTLELGDSALYLCASSGRTDLSYEQYFGPGTRLTVT.

The chain carries TRBV9 and TRBJ1-4; D is unclear. The CDR3 is 15 residues long. The V and J ends lost 4 bases and 8 bases respectively, with 18 bases between them. Germline CDR1 SGDLS, CDR2 YYNGEE. This chain's CDR3 is CASSPLGAGGEKLFF. For the CDR3, the DNA is TGTGCCAGCAGCCCCTTGGGTGCTGGCGGGGAAAAACTGTTTTTT.

This clone was detected only once. V usage is TRBV6-5 and J usage is TRBJ1-5; 7 bases are shared with TRBD1. Unmatched junction bases numbered 9, after V lost 6 bases and J lost 7 bases. The CDR3 totals 14 residues. Germline assignment: CDR1 MNHEY and CDR2 SVGAGI. DNA for the CDR3: TGTGCCAGCAGCCTCAGACAGGGAAGGCAGCCCCAGCATTTT. Protein product: CASSLRQGRQPQHF.

The gene calls are TRBV5-1 and TRBJ2-7; 9 nucleotides match TRBD1. CDR1 is SGHRS, CDR2 YFSETQ, per germline. V lost 3 bases and J lost 0; bases outside the gene matches: 7. The CDR3 consists of 16 residues. The CDR3 nucleotides read TGCGCCAGCAGCTCGACAGGGACAGGGCACTCCTACGAGCAGTACTTC. The encoded protein is CASSSTGTGHSYEQYF.

The chain combines TRBV28 with TRBJ1-5; D gene uncertain. The CDR3 loop spans 12 amino acids. The V end lost 6 bases, the J end lost 1 base, and 4 bases lay between the germline ends. From germline, CDR1 is MDHEN and CDR2 SYDVKM. For the CDR3, the DNA is TGTGCCAGCAGAAGCAGCAATCAGCCCCAGCATTTT. Translation gives CASRSSNQPQHF.

The chain links TRBV5-1 to TRBJ1-2; possibly TRBD1 for D (5 bases). This CDR3 contains 15 residues. Germline loops: CDR1 SGHRS, CDR2 YFSETQ. The germline V and J ends were trimmed by 3 bases and 5 bases, with 17 bases remaining between them. The CDR3 loop reads CASSSTGSPIYGYTF. DNA for the CDR3: TGCGCCAGCAGCTCCACAGGATCCCCTATTTATGGCTACACCTTC.

In nucleotides, the CDR3 is TGTGCCAGCAGTGGGGGACAGGGGGCCTTATTAGACGAGCAGTACTTC. Protein: CASSGGQGALLDEQYF. The chain combines TRBV6-1 with TRBJ2-7, with TRBD1 identical over 12 bases. Germline CDR1 is MNHNS and CDR2 is SASEGT. Trimming removed 4 bases from V and 5 bases from J; junction bases left unmatched: 9. This CDR3 is built from 16 residues.

The chain couples TRBV4-3 to TRBJ2-7; D call uncertain. The V and J ends lost 0 bases and 1 base respectively, with 7 bases between them. CDR3 size: 14 residues. Germline V gives CDR1 LGHNA, CDR2 YSLEER. CDR3 coding DNA: TGCGCCAGCAGCCAAGAGGAGAGATCCTACGAGCAGTACTTC. Translation gives CASSQEERSYEQYF.

The V and J genes are TRBV5-4 and TRBJ2-2, with TRBD2 identical over 12 bases. Trimming took 5 bases from V and 4 from J; bases not matched to a gene: 6. This CDR3 spans 16 amino acids. Germline CDR1 SGHNT, CDR2 YYREEE (reference sequence). In nucleotides, the CDR3 is TGTGCCAGCAGACCAGCTAGCGGGGGGGCCACCGGGGAGCTGTTTTTT. This translates into CASRPASGGATGELFF.

The V gene is TRBV9, the J gene TRBJ2-2, with 9 nucleotides matching TRBD1. Germline CDR1 is SGDLS and CDR2 is YYNGEE. V lost 4 bases to trimming and J lost 1 base; unmatched junction nucleotides: 2. The CDR3 runs to 15 residues. CDR3 DNA sequence: TGTGCCAGCAGCCCGGACAGGGGGAACACCGGGGAGCTGTTTTTT. This translates into CASSPDRGNTGELFF.

This clone has a single count. The chain is built from TRBV7-3 and TRBJ2-3; 12 bases are shared with TRBD2. J was trimmed by 2 bases and V by 5 bases; bases with no gene match: 11. The CDR3 runs to 18 residues. Germline V gene lookup returns CDR1 SGHTA and CDR2 FQGTGA. CDR3 bases: TGTGCCAGCAGCCGTGCGGACCTAGCGGGGGGGATCACAGATACGCAGTATTTT. Its translation is CASSRADLAGGITDTQYF.

This chain joins TRBV2 and TRBJ2-4, with D perhaps matching TRBD2 (6 bases). Germline V gene sequence: CDR1 SNHLY, CDR2 FYNNEI. The CDR3 is made up of 14 amino acids. V lost 3 bases and J lost 15, with 21 bases in between. In DNA, the CDR3 is TGTGCCAGCAGTGAGGCAGGCTTTACAATGGGGGGGTACTTC. Encoded protein: CASSEAGFTMGGYF.

The chain combines TRBV28 with TRBJ2-7, with 10 bases aligning to TRBD2. V lost 8 bases and J lost 5; bases outside the gene matches: 21. Germline lookup yields CDR1 MDHEN and CDR2 SYDVKM. This CDR3 region has 18 residues. The CDR3 here is CASGYLSLAGGPLDEQYF. The CDR3 nucleotides read TGTGCCAGCGGGTATCTCAGCTTAGCGGGGGGACCCCTCGACGAGCAGTACTTC.

The chain couples TRBV7-2 to TRBJ1-1; D ambiguous. Trimming cost V 1 base and J 10 bases, with 19 bases left between them. The length of the CDR3 is 15 residues. Germline-derived CDR1 and CDR2 are SGHTA and FQGNSA. CDR3 in DNA: TGTGCCAGCAGCTTAGATGGAGGACTAGCAGGACGAGCTTTCTTT. This codes for CASSLDGGLAGRAFF. The complete variable domain, with remaining parts taken from reference TRBV7-2 and TRBJ1-1, reads GAGVSQSPSNKVTEKGKDVELRCDPISGHTALYWYRQSLGQGLEFLIYFQGNSAPDKSGLPSDRFSAERTGGSVSTLTIQRTQQEDSAVYLCASSLDGGLAGRAFFGQGTRLTVV.

This chain connects TRBV29-1 to TRBJ1-6; TRBD1 matches 11 bases. This CDR3 spans 17 amino acids. V shed 2 bases, J shed 6 bases, and the junction held 9 bases outside the gene matches. Per the germline V gene, CDR1 is SQVTM and CDR2 is ANQGSEA. For the CDR3, the DNA is TGCAGCGTTGAAACCCCCGGGACAGGGGGTTTTAATTCACCCCTCCACTTT. Its translation: CSVETPGTGGFNSPLHF.

The V and J genes are TRBV5-1 and TRBJ2-1; 9 bases match TRBD2. Germline V gives CDR1 SGHRS, CDR2 YFSETQ. Germline trimming cut 0 bases from V and 4 bases from J; bases unmatched to any gene: 5. CDR3 length equals 16 residues. The DNA for the CDR3 is TGCGCCAGCAGCTTGGAGGCTAGCGGGATTTACAATGAGCAGTTCTTC. It specifies CASSLEASGIYNEQFF.

This sequence joins TRBV4-3 and TRBJ1-4; 8 bases agree with TRBD1. J gave up 6 bases and V 0 bases, and 6 bases lay outside the gene matches. CDR1 and CDR2 (germline): LGHNA, YSLEER. The CDR3 runs 16 residues. The DNA of the CDR3 is TGCGCCAGCAGCCAAGATCGTCAGGGGGCGTATGAAAAACTGTTTTTT. Translation gives CASSQDRQGAYEKLFF.

V and J are TRBV5-1 and TRBJ2-7; TRBD2 matches 8 bases. Germline CDR1 reads SGHRS; CDR2 reads YFSETQ. V dropped 4 bases and J dropped 2; count of bases not matched to a gene: 5. This CDR3 is 14 amino acids long. The CDR3 DNA reads TGCGCCAGCAGCCCCCGGGAGGGCCCCTACGAGCAGTACTTC. Amino acids: CASSPREGPYEQYF. The whole variable domain, filled in from reference TRBV5-1 and TRBJ2-7, reads KAGVTQTPRYLIKTRGQQVTLSCSPISGHRSVSWYQQTPGQGLQFLFEYFSETQRNKGNFPGRFSGRQFSNSRSEMNVSTLELGDSALYLCASSPREGPYEQYFGPGTRLTVT.

This chain uses TRBV6-5 with TRBJ2-1; possibly TRBD2 for D (5 bases). Trimming removed 4 bases from V and 3 bases from J, with 10 bases in between. The CDR3 loop spans 14 amino acids. Germline V lookup: CDR1 MNHEY, CDR2 SVGAGI. The CDR3 is CASSLKTIYNEQFF. The CDR3 nucleotides read TGTGCCAGCAGTTTGAAGACTATCTACAATGAGCAGTTCTTC.

The chain is built from TRBV9 and TRBJ2-1, with a tentative D call TRBD2 (7 bases). Trimming stripped 6 bases from V and 9 bases from J, with 16 bases between. This CDR3 is built from 13 residues. Per germline, CDR1 SGDLS and CDR2 YYNGEE. DNA of the CDR3: TGTGCCAGCAACAAGGGGGAGGGAGGTGAGCAGTTCTTC. This gives the protein CASNKGEGGEQFF.

This chain uses TRBV2 with TRBJ2-7; D not resolved. This CDR3 region has 14 residues. V gave up 6 bases and J gave up 2 bases, with 14 bases separating them. Germline loops: CDR1 SNHLY, CDR2 FYNNEI. CDR3 region: CASRGLLMAYEQYF. CDR3 coding DNA: TGTGCCAGCAGGGGCCTCCTTATGGCCTACGAGCAGTACTTC. Combining the CDR3 with reference TRBV2 and TRBJ2-7 gives the whole variable domain EPEVTQTPSHQVTQMGQEVILRCVPISNHLYFYWYRQILGQKVEFLVSFYNNEISEKSEIFDDQFSVERPDGSNFTLKIRSTKLEDSAMYFCASRGLLMAYEQYFGPGTRLTVT.

This chain connects TRBV4-1 to TRBJ1-2, with D possibly matching TRBD1 (6 bases). This CDR3 spans 16 amino acids. CDR1 and CDR2 (germline): MGHRA, YSYEKL. The germline V and J ends were trimmed by 1 base and 3 bases, with 15 bases remaining between them. CDR3 DNA: TGCGCCAGCAGCCAAGCTGACAGGTCCCCATACTATGGCTACACCTTC. This sequence encodes CASSQADRSPYYGYTF.

The chain recombines TRBV19 with TRBJ1-2; weak D call: TRBD1 (5 bases). Trimming pared 6 bases from V and 0 bases from J, leaving 8 bases between. This CDR3 comprises 13 residues. Germline CDR1 and CDR2: LNHDA and SQIVND (reference sequence). The CDR3 protein is CASSPGPNYGYTF. In nucleotides, the CDR3 is TGTGCCAGTAGCCCAGGGCCTAACTATGGCTACACCTTC.

The chain links TRBV2 to TRBJ2-1; 11 bases align to TRBD2. The CDR3 spans 16 residues. V shed 3 bases and J 2 bases; nucleotides not matched to a gene: 3. CDR1 is SNHLY, CDR2 FYNNEI, per germline. CDR3: CASSELAGGTYNEQFF. The CDR3 DNA reads TGTGCCAGCAGTGAGTTAGCGGGGGGGACCTACAATGAGCAGTTCTTC. Based on the CDR3 plus reference TRBV2 and TRBJ2-1, the full variable domain is EPEVTQTPSHQVTQMGQEVILRCVPISNHLYFYWYRQILGQKVEFLVSFYNNEISEKSEIFDDQFSVERPDGSNFTLKIRSTKLEDSAMYFCASSELAGGTYNEQFFGPGTRLTVL.

The V call is TRBV7-2, the J call TRBJ1-1; 7 bases line up with TRBD1. Losses at the gene ends were 2 bases for V and 0 bases for J; bases not matched to a gene: 3. There are 15 residues in the CDR3. CDR1 is SGHTA and CDR2 is FQGNSA in the germline V gene. CDR3 residues: CASSLPDRLNTEAFF. The CDR3 coding sequence is TGTGCCAGCAGCTTACCGGACAGGTTGAACACTGAAGCTTTCTTT. The entire variable domain, with the rest obtained from reference TRBV7-2 and TRBJ1-1, is as follows: GAGVSQSPSNKVTEKGKDVELRCDPISGHTALYWYRQSLGQGLEFLIYFQGNSAPDKSGLPSDRFSAERTGGSVSTLTIQRTQQEDSAVYLCASSLPDRLNTEAFFGQGTRLTVV.

The chain joins TRBV28 to TRBJ2-7, with 9 positions matching TRBD1. The CDR3 loop spans 15 amino acids. Losses at the gene ends were 2 bases for V and 5 bases for J; bases not matched to a gene: 7. Germline V gene data show CDR1 as MDHEN and CDR2 as SYDVKM. CDR3 loop: CASSLRDRVSHEQYF. The CDR3 coding sequence is TGTGCCAGCAGTTTACGGGACAGGGTGAGTCACGAGCAGTACTTC.

The rearrangement joins TRBV2 to TRBJ2-4; the match to TRBD2 covers 13 bases. This CDR3 contains 19 residues. With 8 bases clipped from V and 0 bases from J, the junction kept 13 bases outside the gene matches. The V gene's germline CDR1 is SNHLY and CDR2 FYNNEI. The CDR3 bases are TGTGCCAGCGATGCGACTGGGACTAGCGGGGTTCTAGCCAAAAACATTCAGTACTTC. As protein: CASDATGTSGVLAKNIQYF. Combining the CDR3 with reference TRBV2 and TRBJ2-4 gives the whole variable domain EPEVTQTPSHQVTQMGQEVILRCVPISNHLYFYWYRQILGQKVEFLVSFYNNEISEKSEIFDDQFSVERPDGSNFTLKIRSTKLEDSAMYFCASDATGTSGVLAKNIQYFGAGTRLSVL.